The next 11 T cell receptor beta chains were all read from a single sample in a study of T-cell reconstitution after alpha-beta-depleted transplantation in children. TCRbeta library preparation incorporated unique molecular identifiers. TCRdb re-called the PCR reads with MiXCR, one entry per CDR3 protein. The sample has 700,000 to 950,000 distinct CDR3 sequences, 16% seen once. The sample in question was PBMCs, mostly from graft donor cells, obtained 360 days after TCRalphabeta/CD19-depleted stem cell transplant. Receptor source: a male patient aged 5 to 17 who had a stem cell transplant for acute lymphoblastic leukemia, so the T cells may come from the graft donor.

This clonotype was observed at least ten times. The chain links TRBV4-1 to TRBJ2-1; D possibly corresponds to TRBD2 (6 bases). Trimming shortened V by 4 bases and J by 6 bases, and 19 bases separated the two germline ends. Germline loops: CDR1 MGHRA, CDR2 YSYEKL. The length of the CDR3 is 16 residues. CDR3 sequence (DNA): TGCGCCAGCAGCCTTGAGGGCTTCGGGAGCTTCAATGAGCAGTTCTTC. As protein: CASSLEGFGSFNEQFF.

In its sample, this clonotype was seen many times. As DNA, the CDR3 is TGTGCCAGCAGCTTAACGTGGGGCGGCTACACCTTC. It specifies CASSLTWGGYTF. The genes are TRBV5-6 and TRBJ1-2; TRBD1 is a possible D gene (5 bases). The CDR3 contains 12 residues. Germline lookup yields CDR1 SGHDT and CDR2 YYEEEE. Trimming took off 2 bases at V and 8 bases at J, with 10 bases between the two ends.

The sample holds a few counts of this clonotype. The J gene is TRBJ2-7, the V gene TRBV6-5; 8 bases are shared with TRBD1. In germline, CDR1 is MNHEY, CDR2 SVGAGI. V lost 2 bases, J lost 7 bases, and 10 bases stayed unmatched. This CDR3 region has 15 residues. CDR3 protein: CASSYRRTGTGEQYF. In DNA, the CDR3 is TGTGCCAGCAGTTACCGCCGGACAGGGACGGGGGAGCAGTACTTC.

The sample holds a few counts of this clonotype. The chain is built from TRBV11-2 and TRBJ2-1; 11 bases line up with TRBD2. Germline trimming cut 5 bases from V and 7 bases from J; bases unmatched to any gene: 7. CDR1 is SGHAT and CDR2 is FQNNGV in the germline V gene. The CDR3 consists of 15 residues. The CDR3: CASSSSGRAINEQFF. The CDR3 region has the DNA TGTGCCAGCAGCAGTAGCGGGAGGGCCATAAATGAGCAGTTCTTC.

The chain couples TRBV12-3 or TRBV12-4 to TRBJ1-4, with 9 bases fitting TRBD1. The CDR3 has 14 residues. V was pared by 5 bases and J by 7 bases, with 5 bases of the junction left unmatched. CDR3: CASSVQGAGEKLFF. The CDR3 region has the DNA TGTGCCAGCAGTGTACAGGGGGCGGGTGAAAAACTGTTTTTT.

The V call is TRBV15, the J call TRBJ2-1; 9 positions match TRBD2. Germline CDR1 LNHNV, CDR2 YYDKDF (reference sequence). The CDR3 has 17 residues. After removal of 1 base from V and 9 bases from J, the junction contained 13 bases not matched to a gene. The CDR3 here is CATSRALSGSDRGEQFF. The CDR3 DNA reads as TGTGCCACCAGCAGAGCCCTTAGCGGGAGCGATAGGGGTGAGCAGTTCTTC. Looking up the rest from reference TRBV15 and TRBJ2-1 gives the full variable domain: DAMVIQNPRYQVTQFGKPVTLSCSQTLNHNVMYWYQQKSSQAPKLLFHYYDKDFNNEADTPDNFQSRRPNTSFCFLDIRSPGLGDTAMYLCATSRALSGSDRGEQFFGPGTRLTVL.

The chain links TRBV21-1 to TRBJ1-2. TRBV21-1 is classified as a pseudogene. This CDR3 region has 14 residues. CDR3 sequence reads: CASSAKGQSDGYTF. The DNA for the CDR3 is TGTGCCAGCAGCGCGAAGGGCCAGTCCGATGGCTACACCTTC.

In this sample, this clonotype turned up many times. The chain uses TRBV12-3 or TRBV12-4 and TRBJ1-3; unclear D gene. The CDR3 runs 14 residues. V dropped 1 base and J dropped 0 bases, with 4 bases sitting between them. CDR3 protein: CASSLEISGNTIYF. As DNA, the CDR3 is TGTGCCAGCAGTTTAGAGATCTCTGGAAACACCATATATTTT.

The V gene is TRBV15, the J gene TRBJ1-4; D not certain. V lost 5 bases and J 2 bases, leaving 9 bases between the germline ends. The CDR3 covers 14 residues. Looked up from germline, CDR1 is LNHNV and CDR2 is YYDKDF (reference sequence). The DNA for the CDR3 is TGTGCCACCAGCCCTCAGTACACTAATGAAAAACTGTTTTTT. Protein: CATSPQYTNEKLFF. Complete variable domain (other parts from reference TRBV15 and TRBJ1-4): DAMVIQNPRYQVTQFGKPVTLSCSQTLNHNVMYWYQQKSSQAPKLLFHYYDKDFNNEADTPDNFQSRRPNTSFCFLDIRSPGLGDTAMYLCATSPQYTNEKLFFGSGTQLSVL.

V usage is TRBV30 and J usage is TRBJ1-2; unclear D gene. Germline CDR1 is GTSNPN and CDR2 is SVGIG (reference sequence). V was trimmed by 1 base and J by 1 base, leaving 1 base between them. The CDR3 is made up of 11 amino acids. CDR3 amino acids: CAWSGNYGYTF. DNA for the CDR3: TGTGCCTGGAGTGGTAACTATGGCTACACCTTC. The entire variable domain, with the rest obtained from reference TRBV30 and TRBJ1-2, is as follows: SQTIHQWPATLVQPVGSPLSLECTVEGTSNPNLYWYRQAAGRGLQLLFYSVGIGQISSEVPQNLSASRPQDRQFILSSKKLLLSDSGFYLCAWSGNYGYTFGSGTRLTVV.

J is TRBJ1-5 and V is TRBV28, with unresolved D. The germline V gene encodes CDR1 MDHEN and CDR2 SYDVKM. The CDR3 is 15 amino acids. Trimming shortened V by 6 bases and J by 2 bases, and 14 bases separated the two germline ends. CDR3 bases: TGTGCCAGCAGGGAACCCATTAGGGGCAATCAGCCCCAGCATTTT. Protein product: CASREPIRGNQPQHF.